This T cell receptor beta chain was identified in a study of technical replicates of blood from a handful of donors. Assay used: immunoSEQ multiplex PCR; TCRdb lists only in-frame clones, some missing. This sample has over 80,000 clones, with 95% to 96% found just once. This CDR3 region has 15 residues. Germline V gene lookup returns CDR1 LGHNT and CDR2 FRNRAP. With 7 bases removed from V and 3 bases from J, the gap between germline ends came to 18 bases. The sequence derives from a human donor in good health. The sample comprised T cells isolated from PBMCs. This rearrangement joins TRBV12-5 to TRBJ2-5; a weak D match, TRBD1 (6 bases). DNA for the CDR3: TGTGCTAGTGCTAATACAGGGAGCACGGAAGAGACCCAGTACTTC. It yields the protein CASANTGSTEETQYF.